Below, one T cell receptor (beta chain) is given with its context. Its antigen is unknown. The data were obtained in a study of identical twins. V dropped 0 bases and J dropped 10; count of bases not matched to a gene: 7. The CDR3 spans 15 residues. Germline V gene sequence: CDR1 SGHRS, CDR2 YFSETQ. The cDNA had a unique molecular identifier and a template-switch universal primer site. TCRdb ran MiXCR on the 5' RACE reads and lists one entry per CDR3 protein. The sample holds 1.5 million to 2 million distinct CDR3 sequences, less than 40% seen once. Study findings and constraints: Whereas memory repertoires showed no such difference, abundant cord blood beta clonotypes carried fewer insertions.

The sequencing input was cord blood. The rearrangement uses TRBV5-1 and TRBJ1-6; TRBD1 agrees at 7 bases. This receptor was identified in a newborn girl in good health. The CDR3 is CASSLATGVRSPLHF. DNA of the CDR3: TGCGCCAGCAGCTTGGCTACAGGGGTGCGGTCACCCCTCCACTTT.